Following are 27 T cell receptor beta chains from one sample sequenced in a study of T cells in women clearing cervical HPV infection. Here immunoSEQ multiplex PCR was the method, and the copy in TCRdb shows in-frame clones only, minus some. The sample's table shows 21,000 or so clones. The sequenced sample was blood buffy coat. The receptors come from a woman between 18 and 75 years old with a cervical HPV16 infection that either progressed to CIN3+ or cleared (not recorded which).

As concerns this clone: The CDR3 extends 3 residues past the end of the read, so its final part is completed from the germline J gene. The chain is built from TRBV5-4 and TRBJ2-5, with D possibly TRBD2 on 5 matching bases. This CDR3 region has 14 residues. Germline assignment: CDR1 SGHNT and CDR2 YYREEE (reference sequence). Trimming took off 2 bases at V and 1 base at J, with 9 bases between the two ends. CDR3 region: CASSFEGLQETQYF. The CDR3 DNA, read in part, is TGTGCCAGCAGCTTCGAGGGCCTCCAAGAGACC.

On this clone itself: The observed sequence ends 3 residues before the CDR3 terminus, with the missing tail filled in from the germline J gene. V usage is TRBV5-1 and J usage is TRBJ1-5; D is uncertain. Trimming removed 0 bases at V and 5 bases at J, with 12 bases between. The germline CDR1 and CDR2 sequences are SGHRS and YFSETQ. This CDR3 is built from 15 residues. The CDR3 sequence is CASSLGDTTDQPQHF. CDR3 DNA, as far as it was read: TGCGCCAGCAGCTTGGGAGACACAACGGATCAGCCC.

Notes on this clone: The CDR3 end is not reached by the read, which stops 3 residues before it; the germline J gene fills it in. J is TRBJ1-2 and V is TRBV6-2 or TRBV6-3; the D gene is possibly TRBD1 (5 bases). Germline assignment: CDR1 MNHEY and CDR2 SVGEGT. This CDR3 contains 16 residues. Partial CDR3 DNA: TGTGCCAGCAGCGACCCGACTAGCGGGGGGTTCGATGAC. Translation gives CASSDPTSGGFDD. The entire CDR3 protein is CASSDPTSGGFDDYTF.

Regarding this clone: The sequence runs out 3 residues before the end of the CDR3; the remainder is reconstructed from the germline J gene. This chain joins TRBV14 and TRBJ2-1, with no clear D. The CDR3 spans 12 residues. Germline assignment: CDR1 SGHDN and CDR2 FVKESK. V was clipped by 1 base and J by 6 bases, with 4 bases between them. CDR3 amino acids: CASSQGANEQFF. The sequenced part of the CDR3 DNA is TGTGCCAGCAGCCAAGGGGCCAATGAG. The entire variable domain, with the rest obtained from reference TRBV14 and TRBJ2-1, is as follows: EAGVTQFPSHSVIEKGQTVTLRCDPISGHDNLYWYRRVMGKEIKFLLHFVKESKQDESGMPNNRFLAERTGGTYSTLKVQPAELEDSGVYFCASSQGANEQFFGPGTRLTVL.

CDR3 DNA, as far as it was read: TGTGCCAGCAGCTTGCAGACAGGAGCAGTCACTGAAAAA. Protein: CASSLQTGAVTEK. The whole CDR3 reads CASSLQTGAVTEKLFF. The V and J genes are TRBV7-8 and TRBJ1-4, with TRBD1 as a possible D gene (6 bases). The CDR3 end is not reached by the read, which stops 3 residues before it; the germline J gene fills it in. The CDR3 is 16 residues long. The germline V and J ends were trimmed by 3 bases and 7 bases, with 18 bases remaining between them. Germline assignment: CDR1 SGHVS and CDR2 FQNEAQ.

This CDR3 is CASSLERGNTGELFF. Partial CDR3 DNA: TGTGCCAGCAGCTTAGAACGGGGGAACACCGGGGAG. The V call is TRBV5-6, the J call TRBJ2-2; the D gene is possibly TRBD2 (5 bases). The DNA ends 3 residues before the CDR3 does, and the rest of the CDR3 is filled in from the germline J gene. Trimming took 2 bases from V and 1 from J, leaving 9 bases between them. The CDR3 covers 15 residues. Germline CDR1 and CDR2: SGHDT and YYEEEE.

A word on this clone: The CDR3 extends 3 residues past the end of the read, so its final part is completed from the germline J gene. The rearrangement uses TRBV29-1 and TRBJ2-3; D not certain. The CDR3 loop spans 12 amino acids. CDR1 and CDR2 (germline): SQVTM, ANQGSEA. CDR3 DNA, as far as it was read: TGCAGCGTTGGGTCACTTCAAGAGACG. The encoded protein is CSVGSLQET. The complete CDR3 reads CSVGSLQETQYF.

As to this clone: The read gets to within 3 residues of the CDR3 end, and the germline J gene fills in the rest. The chain recombines TRBV28 with TRBJ2-2; D ambiguous. The CDR3 runs to 12 residues. Deletions cut 3 bases from V and 6 bases from J, with 5 bases between. Germline CDR1 reads MDHEN; CDR2 reads SYDVKM. CDR3 DNA, as far as it was read: TGTGCCAGCAGTTTTCCCGCCGGGGAG. Residues: CASSFPAGE. The full CDR3 protein is CASSFPAGELFF.

The sequenced part of the CDR3 DNA is TGTGCCAGCAGCGCTTGGGACAGACTGAACACTGAA. Its protein is CASSAWDRLNTE. The CDR3 in full is CASSAWDRLNTEAFF. The chain carries TRBV7-8 and TRBJ1-1; 7 bases map to TRBD1. Read data end 3 residues before the CDR3 end; the end is taken from the germline J gene. Germline values: CDR1 SGHVS, CDR2 FQNEAQ. The CDR3 loop spans 15 amino acids. Germline trimming cut 5 bases from V and 0 bases from J; bases unmatched to any gene: 6.

Comment on this clone: Read coverage stops 3 residues before the CDR3 terminus; the germline J gene supplies the remainder. This chain joins TRBV2 and TRBJ1-4, with 7 bases matching TRBD1. The germline gives CDR1 SNHLY, CDR2 FYNNEI. The CDR3 spans 16 residues. Partial CDR3 DNA: TGTGCCAGCTGTATTTCCGGGACAGAAAACAATTCACCA. Its protein is CASCISGTENNSP. The entire CDR3 protein reads CASCISGTENNSPLFF.

In the case of this clone: The read terminates 3 residues ahead of where the CDR3 ends, so the germline J gene completes it. The chain combines TRBV2 with TRBJ2-1, with TRBD2 as a possible D gene (6 bases). The germline gives CDR1 SNHLY, CDR2 FYNNEI. The CDR3 sequence is 13 residues long. V was shortened by 6 bases and J by 7 bases, with 13 bases between the two germline ends. The CDR3 is CASSLAIVNEQFF. CDR3 DNA (partial): TGTGCCAGCAGCCTAGCGATCGTGAATGAG.

Comment on this clone: Coverage ceases 3 residues before the CDR3 finishes, and the germline J gene fills in the end. The chain is built from TRBV30 and TRBJ1-5, with TRBD1 identical over 8 bases. From germline, CDR1 is GTSNPN and CDR2 SVGIG (reference sequence). CDR3 size: 16 residues. V shed 1 base and J 3 bases; nucleotides not matched to a gene: 8. CDR3 bases read: TGTGCCTGGAGTGCAGGGGACAGGTCCTACAATCAGCCC. Its protein product is CAWSAGDRSYNQP. The entire CDR3 reads CAWSAGDRSYNQPQHF.

On this clone: The read terminates 3 residues before the CDR3 end, so the remaining end is supplied by the germline J gene. This chain connects TRBV30 to TRBJ1-6, with 9 bases aligning to TRBD1. The CDR3 sequence is 14 residues long. V was pared by 3 bases and J by 5 bases, with 2 bases of the junction left unmatched. Germline loops: CDR1 GTSNPN, CDR2 SVGIG (reference sequence). Incomplete CDR3 DNA: TGTGCCTGGAGACGACAGGGGGATAATTCACCC. As protein: CAWRRQGDNSP. The entire CDR3 protein is CAWRRQGDNSPLHF.

The CDR3 region is CASSRRQGMGGNQPQHF. The sequenced CDR3 bases are TGTGCCAGCAGCCGTAGACAGGGGATGGGAGGCAATCAGCCC. The chain couples TRBV12-3 or TRBV12-4 to TRBJ1-5; 8 positions agree with TRBD1. The missing CDR3 end, 3 residues past where the read stops, is filled in from the germline J gene. The CDR3 is made up of 17 amino acids. J gave up 2 bases and V 6 bases, and 12 bases lay outside the gene matches.

In the case of this clone: The sequence runs out 3 residues before the end of the CDR3; the remainder is reconstructed from the germline J gene. The gene calls are TRBV30 and TRBJ1-4; the match to TRBD1 covers 10 bases. CDR3 length: 16 amino acids. The V and J ends lost 4 bases and 6 bases, in that order; junction bases with no gene match: 11. The germline gives CDR1 GTSNPN, CDR2 SVGIG (reference sequence). CDR3 in amino acids: CAWKTGGLLGYEKLFF. The sequenced part of the CDR3 DNA is TGTGCCTGGAAGACAGGGGGCTTATTGGGGTATGAAAAA.

Concerning this clone: Sequencing ends 3 residues short of the CDR3 end; the germline J gene provides the rest. This chain uses TRBV27 with TRBJ2-7, with a possible D match to TRBD2 (5 bases). The CDR3 sequence is 15 residues long. Germline V gene sequence: CDR1 MNHEY, CDR2 SMNVEV (reference sequence). Trimming took off 3 bases at V and 2 bases at J, with 14 bases between the two ends. The sequenced part of the CDR3 DNA is TGTGCCAGCAGTTTGGTAGCGCTACCCACCTACGAG. This codes for CASSLVALPTYE. From start to end, the CDR3 is CASSLVALPTYEQYF.

To note about this clone: The read ends 3 residues early relative to the CDR3; the germline J gene fills the gap. This chain uses TRBV6-2 or TRBV6-3 with TRBJ2-3, with TRBD2 identical over 10 bases. The CDR3 totals 14 residues. Germline CDR1 MNHEY, CDR2 SVGEGT. The junction had 4 bases not matched to a gene; V was cut back by 5 bases and J by 5 bases. This CDR3 is CASSKSGRGDTQYF. Incomplete CDR3 DNA: TGTGCCAGCAGTAAAAGCGGGAGGGGAGATACG.

About this clone itself: The read falls 3 residues short of the CDR3 end, and the missing part is taken from the germline J gene. The V and J genes are TRBV7-3 and TRBJ2-1; no reliable D call. V lost 1 base, J lost 5 bases, and 6 bases lay in between. The CDR3 spans 13 residues. The germline V gene encodes CDR1 SGHTA and CDR2 FQGTGA. CDR3 DNA, as far as it was read: TGTGCCAGCAGCTTAAATCAGAACAATGAG. Translated: CASSLNQNNE. Given in full, the CDR3 is CASSLNQNNEQFF.

About this clone itself: The read ends 3 residues before the CDR3 terminus; that terminus is restored from the germline J gene. This sequence joins TRBV20-1 and TRBJ2-3; 12 bases line up with TRBD2. Germline CDR1 and CDR2: DFQATT and SNEGSKA (reference sequence). Germline trimming cut 3 bases from V and 2 bases from J; bases unmatched to any gene: 12. This CDR3 has 18 amino acids. CDR3 loop: CSARRPSGRAPTTDTQYF. The sequenced CDR3 bases are TGCAGTGCTAGGAGGCCTAGCGGGAGGGCCCCCACCACAGATACG.

Worth noting for this clone: The read falls 3 residues short of the CDR3 end, and the missing part is taken from the germline J gene. This rearrangement joins TRBV19 to TRBJ1-1; TRBD1 is a possible D gene (6 bases). CDR3 length: 14 residues. Trimming removed 2 bases from V and 5 bases from J, with 12 bases in between. CDR1 and CDR2 from the germline V gene are LNHDA and SQIVND (reference sequence). The CDR3 sequence: CASSITGIGTEAFF. The part of the CDR3 DNA that was read is TGTGCCAGTAGTATAACAGGGATAGGGACTGAA. Looking up the rest from reference TRBV19 and TRBJ1-1 gives the full variable domain: DGGITQSPKYLFRKEGQNVTLSCEQNLNHDAMYWYRQDPGQGLRLIYYSQIVNDFQKGDIAEGYSVSREKKESFPLTVTSAQKNPTAFYLCASSITGIGTEAFFGQGTRLTVV.

In regard to this clone: The read terminates 3 residues ahead of where the CDR3 ends, so the germline J gene completes it. The J gene is TRBJ2-1, the V gene TRBV20-1; no firm D call. Trimming removed 5 bases from V and 1 base from J, with 12 bases in between. The CDR3 is 14 amino acids. CDR1 DFQATT and CDR2 SNEGSKA come from the germline V gene (reference sequence). The DNA read from the CDR3 is TGCAGTGCTCTCATGGGCTCGTCCTACAATGAG. Its translation: CSALMGSSYNE. The full CDR3 protein reads CSALMGSSYNEQFF.

Regarding this clone: Sequencing ends 3 residues short of the CDR3 end; the germline J gene provides the rest. The V and J genes are TRBV5-6 and TRBJ2-2, with a tentative D call TRBD2 (5 bases). The CDR3 is 14 amino acids. Germline V gene data show CDR1 as SGHDT and CDR2 as YYEEEE. This chain's CDR3 is CASSLYGAGEKLFF. CDR3 bases read: TGTGCCAGCAGCCTCTACGGCGCGGGTGAAAAG.

As to this clone: The CDR3 end lies 3 residues beyond the end of the read and is filled in from the germline J gene. The rearrangement links TRBV2 to TRBJ2-5, with 7 bases lining up with TRBD2. Germline V CDR1 and CDR2: SNHLY, FYNNEI. The J segment lost 2 bases and the V segment lost 10 bases, leaving 16 bases of the junction unmatched. The CDR3 runs 16 residues. The DNA read from the CDR3 is TGTGCCATAGGGCCGCGGGCTAGCGGAATTCAAGAGACC. Protein: CAIGPRASGIQET. The whole CDR3 sequence reads CAIGPRASGIQETQYF.

CDR3 DNA (partial): TGTGCCAGCTCACAAGAGCGGGAGTGGGGCACAGATACG. It translates to CASSQEREWGTDT. The full CDR3 protein reads CASSQEREWGTDTQYF. The chain has TRBV18 and TRBJ2-3, with 8 bases fitting TRBD2. The read stops 3 residues short of the end of the CDR3; the missing end is completed from the germline J gene. The germline V gene has CDR1 KGHSH and CDR2 LQKENI. There are 16 residues in the CDR3. V was clipped by 4 bases and J by 1 base; unmatched bases: 7.

About this clone itself: The read falls 3 residues short of the CDR3 end, and the missing part is taken from the germline J gene. The gene calls are TRBV29-1 and TRBJ1-1; D might be TRBD1 (6 bases). Trimming shortened V by 4 bases and J by 0 bases, and 6 bases separated the two germline ends. The CDR3 is 12 amino acids. Germline values: CDR1 SQVTM, CDR2 ANQGSEA. CDR3 region: CSVGGLNTEAFF. CDR3 DNA (partial): TGCAGCGTTGGGGGGCTGAACACTGAA.

As for this clone: The read falls 3 residues short of the CDR3 end, and the missing part is taken from the germline J gene. The chain uses TRBV5-4 and TRBJ2-3; a weak D match, TRBD1 (8 bases). CDR3 length: 16 amino acids. Trimming left V 3 bases short and J 3 bases short, with 17 bases between. The germline V gene encodes CDR1 SGHNT and CDR2 YYREEE (reference sequence). CDR3 protein: CASSSKNRGGTDTQYF. The CDR3 DNA, read in part, is TGTGCCAGCAGCTCAAAAAACAGGGGGGGTACAGATACG.

Comments on this clone: The read gets to within 3 residues of the CDR3 end, and the germline J gene fills in the rest. The chain uses TRBV5-4 and TRBJ2-7; possibly TRBD1 for D (6 bases). V dropped 6 bases and J dropped 2 bases, with 15 bases sitting between them. Germline CDR1 SGHNT, CDR2 YYREEE (reference sequence). The CDR3 runs 14 residues. CDR3 sequence reads: CASTLQGSAYEQYF. CDR3 DNA, as far as it was read: TGTGCCAGCACCTTACAGGGCTCGGCCTACGAG.